This T cell receptor beta chain comes out of a study of T cell repertoires in cytomegalovirus infection. Study details: Alongside well-studied HLA-B-restricted CMV epitopes, recently identified HLA-C-restricted CMV epitopes were also used. The public TCR beta signatures pointed to both CMV infection and matching HLA type.

Each CDR3 protein gets one entry after TCRdb re-called the reads with MiXCR. The sample contains some 800,000 distinct CDR3 sequences, under 35% of which appear only once. V dropped 5 bases and J dropped 2; count of bases not matched to a gene: 7. CDR3 size: 15 residues. The germline CDR1 and CDR2 sequences are LNHNV and YYDKDF (reference sequence). About this clonotype: As yet, its antigen is unknown.

The chain recombines TRBV15 with TRBJ2-3; 7 bases line up with TRBD1. This receptor was identified in a human donor in good health (CMV status not recorded). Some clones in this sample may be carry-over from other donors' samples. Sequenced here: cultured CD8+ T cells from PBMCs, sampled from culture after CMV antigen stimulation. CDR3 nucleotides: TGTGCCACCAGCGGAACAGGGGTCGACACAGATACGCAGTATTTT. Protein sequence: CATSGTGVDTDTQYF.